The clone carrying this T cell receptor (beta chain) was seen only a few times. The antigen remains undetermined. This CDR3 is built from 14 residues. Losses at the gene ends were 3 bases for V and 6 bases for J; bases not matched to a gene: 5. The germline gives CDR1 SGHRS, CDR2 YFSETQ. These data originate in a study of response to subunit inactivated influenza vaccine. TCRdb reprocessed the RT-PCR reads with MiXCR, giving one entry per CDR3 protein. The sample lists 150,000 to 200,000 distinct CDR3 sequences; more than 10% were seen once. Findings of the study overall: That few new T cells are recruited by each seasonal influenza vaccination was the authors' suggestion.

These sequences were also reported in another study, on T cells expressing NK-cell markers. Turning to that study: The authors generated TCR beta cDNA through 5'RACE template switching with UMIs. The eight sequenced donors comprised seven who were HCMV-seropositive and one who was seronegative. Among CD8+ T cells from about six donors, dominant NKG2C+ clonotypes accounted for about 1.0-8%.

Sequenced material: CD8+ T cells sorted from PBMCs, taken approximately 12 days after vaccination. The receptor comes from a man aged 45 to 65 who received an inactivated influenza vaccine. The chain employs TRBV5-1 and TRBJ1-4; 7 bases line up with TRBD1. CDR3 residues: CASSSWTGDEKLFF. As DNA, the CDR3 is TGCGCCAGCAGCTCCTGGACAGGAGATGAAAAACTGTTTTTT.